Presented here are 2 T cell receptor beta chains from one specimen sequenced in a study of blood T cell repertoires in COVID-19. Data came from immunoSEQ multiplex PCR; TCRdb stores just in-frame clones and leaves some out. The table lists some 180,000 clones, 65% to 85% of them singletons. Input material: peripheral blood. Receptors originate from a man between 65 and 80 years old with active or convalescent COVID-19.

The chain carries TRBV5-1 and TRBJ2-6; D call uncertain. Per germline, CDR1 SGHRS and CDR2 YFSETQ. The V end lost 6 bases, the J end lost 4 bases, and 17 bases lay between the germline ends. This CDR3 comprises 16 residues. The CDR3 spells CASMGGPTGGANVLTF. DNA of the CDR3: TGCGCCAGCATGGGTGGGCCTACTGGCGGGGCCAACGTCCTGACTTTC.

The chain recombines TRBV19 with TRBJ2-1, with TRBD1 matching 8 bases. Germline V gene data show CDR1 as LNHDA and CDR2 as SQIVND (reference sequence). Germline trimming cut 4 bases from V and 7 bases from J; bases unmatched to any gene: 12. The CDR3 contains 16 residues. CDR3 sequence: CASSRAGTGTRNEQFF. CDR3 DNA: TGTGCCAGTAGTAGGGCCGGGACAGGTACGCGTAATGAGCAGTTCTTC.